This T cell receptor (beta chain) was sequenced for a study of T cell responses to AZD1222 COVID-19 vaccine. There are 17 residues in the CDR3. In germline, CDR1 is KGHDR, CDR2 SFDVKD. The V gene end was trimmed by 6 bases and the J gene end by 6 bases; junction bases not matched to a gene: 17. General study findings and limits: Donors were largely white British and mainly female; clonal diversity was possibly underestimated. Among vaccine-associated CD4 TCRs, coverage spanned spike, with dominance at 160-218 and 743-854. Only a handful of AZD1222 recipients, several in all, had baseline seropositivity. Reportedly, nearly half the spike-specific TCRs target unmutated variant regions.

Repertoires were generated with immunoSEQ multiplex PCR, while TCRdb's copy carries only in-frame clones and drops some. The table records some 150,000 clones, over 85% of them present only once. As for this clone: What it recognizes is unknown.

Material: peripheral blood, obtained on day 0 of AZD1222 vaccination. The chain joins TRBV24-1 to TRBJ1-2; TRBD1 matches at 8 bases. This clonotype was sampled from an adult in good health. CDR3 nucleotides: TGTGCCACCAGTCCCATTTATATGCGCAGGGGGCATGATGGCTACACCTTC. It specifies CATSPIYMRRGHDGYTF.